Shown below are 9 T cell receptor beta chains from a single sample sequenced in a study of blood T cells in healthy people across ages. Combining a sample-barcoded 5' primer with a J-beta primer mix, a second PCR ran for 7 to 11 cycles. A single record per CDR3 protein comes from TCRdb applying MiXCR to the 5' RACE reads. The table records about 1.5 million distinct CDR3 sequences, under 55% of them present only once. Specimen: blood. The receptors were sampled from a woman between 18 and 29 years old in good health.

CDR3 nucleotides: TGTGCCAGCAGCCATCAGGGTGAGGATGAAAAACTGTTTTTT. It is translated as CASSHQGEDEKLFF. The chain joins TRBV4-2 to TRBJ1-4; TRBD1 might be the D (5 bases). Germline V gene data show CDR1 as LGHNA and CDR2 as YNFKEQ. Trimming left V 3 bases short and J 6 bases short, with 11 bases between. CDR3 length equals 14 residues.

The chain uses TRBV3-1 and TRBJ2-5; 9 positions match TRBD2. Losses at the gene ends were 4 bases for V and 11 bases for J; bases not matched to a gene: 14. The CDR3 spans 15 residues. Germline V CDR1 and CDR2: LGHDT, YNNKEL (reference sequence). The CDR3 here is CASSLRTSDVPGQYF. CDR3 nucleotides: TGTGCCAGCAGCCTGCGGACTAGCGACGTTCCTGGGCAGTACTTC.

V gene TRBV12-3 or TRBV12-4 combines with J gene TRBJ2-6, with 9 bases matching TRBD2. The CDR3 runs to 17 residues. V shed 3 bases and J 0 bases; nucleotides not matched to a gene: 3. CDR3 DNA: TGTGCCAGCAGTTTGGGCGGGGGGGCCTCTGGGGCCAACGTCCTGACTTTC. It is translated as CASSLGGGASGANVLTF.

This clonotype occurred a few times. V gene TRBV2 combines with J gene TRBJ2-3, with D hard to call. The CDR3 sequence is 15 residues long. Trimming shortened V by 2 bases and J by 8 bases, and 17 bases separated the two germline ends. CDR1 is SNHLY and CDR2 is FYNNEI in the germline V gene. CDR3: CASSELPPGAGTQYF. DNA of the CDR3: TGTGCCAGCAGTGAACTGCCACCAGGCGCCGGTACGCAGTATTTT.

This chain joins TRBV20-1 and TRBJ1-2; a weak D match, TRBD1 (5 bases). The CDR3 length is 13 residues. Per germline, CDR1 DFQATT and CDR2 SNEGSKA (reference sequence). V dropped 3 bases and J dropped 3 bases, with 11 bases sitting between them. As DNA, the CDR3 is TGCAGTGCTAGGGGCAGGGAAGACTATGGCTACACCTTC. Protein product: CSARGREDYGYTF.

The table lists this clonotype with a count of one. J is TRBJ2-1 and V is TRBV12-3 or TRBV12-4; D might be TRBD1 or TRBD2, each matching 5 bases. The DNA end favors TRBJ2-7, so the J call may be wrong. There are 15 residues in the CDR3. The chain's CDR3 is CASSLRGTIYNEQYF. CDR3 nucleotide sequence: TGTGCCAGCAGTTTGAGGGGAACCATCTACAATGAGCAGTACTTC.

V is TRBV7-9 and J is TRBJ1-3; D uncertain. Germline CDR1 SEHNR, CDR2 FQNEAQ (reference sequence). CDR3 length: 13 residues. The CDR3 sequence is CAQAANSGNTIYF. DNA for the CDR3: TGTGCTCAGGCGGCCAACTCTGGAAACACCATATATTTT.

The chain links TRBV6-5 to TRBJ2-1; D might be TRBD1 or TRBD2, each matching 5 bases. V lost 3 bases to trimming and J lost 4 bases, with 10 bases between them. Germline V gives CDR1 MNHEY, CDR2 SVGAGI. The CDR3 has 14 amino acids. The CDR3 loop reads CASSYGDEYNEQFF. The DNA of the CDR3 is TGTGCCAGCAGTTATGGGGACGAATACAATGAGCAGTTCTTC.

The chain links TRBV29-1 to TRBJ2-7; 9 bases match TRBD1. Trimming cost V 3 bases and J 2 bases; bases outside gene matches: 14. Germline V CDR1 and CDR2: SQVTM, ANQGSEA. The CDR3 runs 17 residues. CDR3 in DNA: TGCAGCGTTGAGTACTGGACTCGGGACAGGGCGACCTACGAGCAGTACTTC. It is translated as CSVEYWTRDRATYEQYF.